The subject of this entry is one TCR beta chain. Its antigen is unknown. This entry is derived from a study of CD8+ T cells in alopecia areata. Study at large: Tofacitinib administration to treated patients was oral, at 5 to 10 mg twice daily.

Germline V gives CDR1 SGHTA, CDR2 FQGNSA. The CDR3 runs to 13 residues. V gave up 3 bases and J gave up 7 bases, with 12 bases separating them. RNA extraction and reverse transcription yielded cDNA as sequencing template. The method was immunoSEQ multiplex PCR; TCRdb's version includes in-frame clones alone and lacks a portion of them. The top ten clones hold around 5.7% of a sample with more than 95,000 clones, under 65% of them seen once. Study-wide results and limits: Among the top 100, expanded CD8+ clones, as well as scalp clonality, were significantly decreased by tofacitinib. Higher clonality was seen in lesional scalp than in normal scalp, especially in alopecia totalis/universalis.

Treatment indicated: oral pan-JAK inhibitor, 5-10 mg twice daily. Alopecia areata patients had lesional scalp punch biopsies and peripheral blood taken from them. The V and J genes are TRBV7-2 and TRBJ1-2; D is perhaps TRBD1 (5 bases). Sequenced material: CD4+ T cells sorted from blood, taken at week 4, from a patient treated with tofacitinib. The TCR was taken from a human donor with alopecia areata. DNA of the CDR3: TGTGCCAGCAGCTTGGGGACCGAATTTGGCTACACCTTC. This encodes CASSLGTEFGYTF.